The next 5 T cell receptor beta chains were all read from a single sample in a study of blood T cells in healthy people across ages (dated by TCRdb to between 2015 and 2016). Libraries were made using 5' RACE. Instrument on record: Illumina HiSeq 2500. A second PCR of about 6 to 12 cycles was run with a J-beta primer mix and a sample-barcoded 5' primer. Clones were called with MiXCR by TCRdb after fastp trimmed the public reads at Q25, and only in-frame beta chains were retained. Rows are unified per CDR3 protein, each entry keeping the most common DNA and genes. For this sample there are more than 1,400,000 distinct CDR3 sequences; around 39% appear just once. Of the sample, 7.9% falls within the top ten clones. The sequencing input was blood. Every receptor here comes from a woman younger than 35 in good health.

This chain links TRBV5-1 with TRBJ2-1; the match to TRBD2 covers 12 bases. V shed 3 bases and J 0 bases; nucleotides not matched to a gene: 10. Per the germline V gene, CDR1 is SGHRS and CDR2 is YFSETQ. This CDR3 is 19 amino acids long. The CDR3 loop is CASSSSSGRANPSYNEQFF. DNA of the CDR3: TGCGCCAGCAGCTCTTCTAGCGGGAGGGCCAACCCCTCCTACAATGAGCAGTTCTTC.

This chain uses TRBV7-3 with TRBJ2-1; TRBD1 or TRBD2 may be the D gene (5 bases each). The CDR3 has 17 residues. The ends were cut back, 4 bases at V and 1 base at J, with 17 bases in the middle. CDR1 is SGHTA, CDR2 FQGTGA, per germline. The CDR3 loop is CASSSRGEGLSYNEQFF. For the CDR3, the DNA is TGTGCCAGCAGCTCCCGCGGCGAGGGGCTATCCTACAATGAGCAGTTCTTC.

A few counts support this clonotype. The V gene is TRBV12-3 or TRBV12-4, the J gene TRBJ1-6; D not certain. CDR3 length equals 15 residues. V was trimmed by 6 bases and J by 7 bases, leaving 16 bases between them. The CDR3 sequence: CASRKTPDGNSPLHF. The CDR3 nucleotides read TGTGCCAGCAGAAAAACCCCCGATGGAAATTCACCCCTCCACTTT.

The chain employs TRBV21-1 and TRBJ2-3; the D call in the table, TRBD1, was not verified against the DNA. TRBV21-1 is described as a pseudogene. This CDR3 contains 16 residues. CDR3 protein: CARKQRLTDSTDTQYF. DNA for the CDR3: TGTGCCAGAAAGCAGCGCCTTACCGACAGCACAGATACGCAGTATTTT.

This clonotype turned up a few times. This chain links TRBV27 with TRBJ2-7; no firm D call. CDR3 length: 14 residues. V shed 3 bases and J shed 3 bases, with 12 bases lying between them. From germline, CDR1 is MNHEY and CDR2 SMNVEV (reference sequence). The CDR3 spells CASSFLASLYEQYF. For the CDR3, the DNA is TGTGCCAGCAGTTTCCTTGCCTCCCTCTACGAGCAGTACTTC.